The T cell receptor (beta chain) under discussion was sequenced for a study of metastatic and nonmetastatic thyroid tumors. Ahead of thyroid surgery, no patient had received treatment of any kind. Trimming took 3 bases from V and 2 from J, leaving 5 bases between them. Germline-derived CDR1 and CDR2 are MGHDK and SYGVNS. CDR3 length equals 12 residues. By share, this clone counts as medium-sized. The antigen is unknown. Study results and limitations: TCR beta diversity was reportedly significantly higher in malignant thyroid tumors than benign nodules, in blood and tumor.

TCRdb reprocessed the PCR reads via MiXCR. The data show tens of thousands of clones, roughly 25% seen once. The receptor comes from a female donor with papillary thyroid cancer or a benign thyroid nodule (not recorded which). Some clones in this sample may be carry-over from other donors' samples. The sample taken for sequencing was blood. The J gene is TRBJ2-7, the V gene TRBV25-1, with D unclear. The DNA for the CDR3 is TGTGCCAGCAGTGATGGTCCCTACGAGCAGTACTTC. Protein: CASSDGPYEQYF.